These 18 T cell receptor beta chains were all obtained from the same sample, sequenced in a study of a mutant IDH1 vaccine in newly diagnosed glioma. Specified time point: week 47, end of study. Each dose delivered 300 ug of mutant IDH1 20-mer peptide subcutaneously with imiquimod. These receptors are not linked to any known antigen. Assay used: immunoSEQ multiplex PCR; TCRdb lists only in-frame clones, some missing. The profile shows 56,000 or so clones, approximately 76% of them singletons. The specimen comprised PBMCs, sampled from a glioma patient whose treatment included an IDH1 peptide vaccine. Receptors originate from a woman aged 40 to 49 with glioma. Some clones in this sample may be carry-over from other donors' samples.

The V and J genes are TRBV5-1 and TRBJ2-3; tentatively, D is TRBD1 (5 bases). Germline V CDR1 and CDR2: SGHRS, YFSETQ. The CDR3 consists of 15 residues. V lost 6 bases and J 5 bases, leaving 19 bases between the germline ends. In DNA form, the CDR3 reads TGCGCCAGCACCAGGGCTGGCAAACCCCAAGATACGCAGTATTTT. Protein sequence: CASTRAGKPQDTQYF.

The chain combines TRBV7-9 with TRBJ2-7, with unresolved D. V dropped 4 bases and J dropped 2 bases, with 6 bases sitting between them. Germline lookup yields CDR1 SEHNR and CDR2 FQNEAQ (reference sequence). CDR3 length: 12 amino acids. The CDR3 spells CASSSITYEQYF. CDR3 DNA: TGTGCCAGCAGCTCTATTACCTACGAGCAGTACTTC.

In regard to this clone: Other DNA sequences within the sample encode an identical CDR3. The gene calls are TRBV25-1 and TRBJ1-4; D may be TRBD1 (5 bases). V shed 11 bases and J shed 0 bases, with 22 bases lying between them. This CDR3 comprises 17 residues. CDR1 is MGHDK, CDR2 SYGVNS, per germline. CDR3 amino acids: CASSTLRQGATNEKLFF. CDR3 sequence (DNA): TGTGCCTCCAGTACACTTAGACAAGGGGCAACTAATGAAAAACTGTTTTTT.

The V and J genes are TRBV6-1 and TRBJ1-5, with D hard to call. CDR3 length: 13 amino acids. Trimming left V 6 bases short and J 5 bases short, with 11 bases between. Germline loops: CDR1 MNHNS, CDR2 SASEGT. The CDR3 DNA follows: TGTGCCAGCAGGTTCTTGCCGTATCAGCCCCAGCATTTT. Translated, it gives CASRFLPYQPQHF.

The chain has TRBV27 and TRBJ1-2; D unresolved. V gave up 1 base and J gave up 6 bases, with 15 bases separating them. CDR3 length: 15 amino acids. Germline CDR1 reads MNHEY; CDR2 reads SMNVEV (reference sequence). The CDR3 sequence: CASSLYASSSDGYTF. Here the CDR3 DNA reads TGTGCCAGCAGTTTATACGCGTCAAGCTCGGATGGCTACACCTTC.

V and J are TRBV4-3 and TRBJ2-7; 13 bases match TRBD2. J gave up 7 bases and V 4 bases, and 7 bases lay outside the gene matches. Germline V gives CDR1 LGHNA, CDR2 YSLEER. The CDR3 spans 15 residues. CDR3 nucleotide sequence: TGCGCCAGCAGCCTAGGACTAGCGGGAGCTAAGGAGCAGTACTTC. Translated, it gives CASSLGLAGAKEQYF.

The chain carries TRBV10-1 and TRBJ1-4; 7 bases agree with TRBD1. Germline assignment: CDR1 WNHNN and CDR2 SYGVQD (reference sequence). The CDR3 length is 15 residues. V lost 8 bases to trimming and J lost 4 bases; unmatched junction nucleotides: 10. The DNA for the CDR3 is TGCGCCAGCGGGGAGGGGGCAGGCAATAATGAAAAACTGTTTTTT. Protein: CASGEGAGNNEKLFF.

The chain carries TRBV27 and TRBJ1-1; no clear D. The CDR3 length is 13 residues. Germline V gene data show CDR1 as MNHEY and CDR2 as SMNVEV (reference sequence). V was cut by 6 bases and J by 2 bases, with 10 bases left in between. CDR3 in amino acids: CASRGNLNTEAFF. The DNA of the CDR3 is TGTGCCAGCAGGGGTAATCTTAACACTGAAGCTTTCTTT.

The CDR3, as DNA: TGTGCCAGTAGTATCGGCAGGAGAGGAGGCTACACCTTC. This translates into CASSIGRRGGYTF. This chain uses TRBV19 with TRBJ1-2; no definite D call. V was shortened by 3 bases and J by 8 bases, with 13 bases between the two germline ends. From germline, CDR1 is LNHDA and CDR2 SQIVND (reference sequence). The CDR3 runs to 13 residues.

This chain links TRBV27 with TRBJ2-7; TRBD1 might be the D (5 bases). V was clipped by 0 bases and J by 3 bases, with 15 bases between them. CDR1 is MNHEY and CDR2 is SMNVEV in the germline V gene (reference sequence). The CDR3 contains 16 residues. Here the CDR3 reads CASSLSLTRAFYEQYF. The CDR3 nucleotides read TGTGCCAGCAGTTTATCGCTAACCAGGGCTTTCTACGAGCAGTACTTC.

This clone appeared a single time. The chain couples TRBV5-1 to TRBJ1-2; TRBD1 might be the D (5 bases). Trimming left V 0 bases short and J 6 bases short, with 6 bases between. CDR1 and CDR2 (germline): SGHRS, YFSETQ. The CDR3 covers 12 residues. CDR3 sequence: CASSLGGNGYTF. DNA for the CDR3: TGCGCCAGCAGCTTGGGGGGCAATGGCTACACCTTC.

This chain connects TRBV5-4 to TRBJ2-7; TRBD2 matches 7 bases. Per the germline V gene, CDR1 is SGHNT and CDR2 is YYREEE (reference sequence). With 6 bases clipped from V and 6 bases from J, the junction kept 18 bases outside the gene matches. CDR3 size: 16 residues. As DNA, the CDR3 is TGTGCCAGCACCCGAGGTGGGAAGGCGGGGGTAATCGAGCAGTACTTC. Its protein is CASTRGGKAGVIEQYF. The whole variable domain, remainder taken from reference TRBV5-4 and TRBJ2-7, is ETGVTQSPTHLIKTRGQQVTLRCSSQSGHNTVSWYQQALGQGPQFIFQYYREEENGRGNFPPRFSGLQFPNYSSELNVNALELDDSALYLCASTRGGKAGVIEQYFGPGTRLTVT.

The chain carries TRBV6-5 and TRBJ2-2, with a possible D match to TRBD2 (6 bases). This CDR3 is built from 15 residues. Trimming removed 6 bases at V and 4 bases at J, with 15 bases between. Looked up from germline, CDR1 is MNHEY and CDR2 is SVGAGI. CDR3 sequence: CASSRKGGATGELFF. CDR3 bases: TGTGCCAGCAGCCGCAAGGGAGGTGCCACCGGGGAGCTGTTTTTT.

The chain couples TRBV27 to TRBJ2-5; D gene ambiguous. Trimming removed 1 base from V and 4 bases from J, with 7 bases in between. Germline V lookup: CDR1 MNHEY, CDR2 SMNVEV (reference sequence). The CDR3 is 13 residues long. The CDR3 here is CASSLLSGETQYF. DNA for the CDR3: TGTGCCAGCAGTTTATTGAGTGGAGAGACCCAGTACTTC.

As DNA, the CDR3 is TGTGCCAGCAGTTTTACCGGGACTAGCTACGAGCAGTACTTC. Its translation: CASSFTGTSYEQYF. This chain connects TRBV6-6 to TRBJ2-5; 8 bases map to TRBD2. The J call may be wrong; the DNA end is better matched by TRBJ2-7. The CDR3 is 14 residues long. Germline CDR1 and CDR2: MNHNY and SVGAGI (reference sequence).

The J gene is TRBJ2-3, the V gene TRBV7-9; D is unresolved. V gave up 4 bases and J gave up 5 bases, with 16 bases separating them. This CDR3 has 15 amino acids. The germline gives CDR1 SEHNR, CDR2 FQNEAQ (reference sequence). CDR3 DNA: TGTGCCAGCAGCTCCCCCGTTAGGGCGGAAGATACGCAGTATTTT. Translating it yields CASSSPVRAEDTQYF.

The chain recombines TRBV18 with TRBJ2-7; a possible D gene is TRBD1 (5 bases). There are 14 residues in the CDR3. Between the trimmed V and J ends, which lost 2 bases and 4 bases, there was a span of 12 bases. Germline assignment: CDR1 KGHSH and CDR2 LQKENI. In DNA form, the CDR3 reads TGTGCCAGCTCACCATCCGCGACAGAGTACGAGCAGTACTTC. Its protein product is CASSPSATEYEQYF.

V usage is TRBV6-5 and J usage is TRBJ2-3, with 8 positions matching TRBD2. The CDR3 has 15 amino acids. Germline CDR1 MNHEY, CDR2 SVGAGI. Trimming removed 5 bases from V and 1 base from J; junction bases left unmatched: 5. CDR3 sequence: CASSNRGGGTDTQYF. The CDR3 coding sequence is TGTGCCAGCAGTAATCGGGGGGGCGGCACAGATACGCAGTATTTT.